These T cell receptor beta chains were read from a single sample in a study of blood T cell repertoires in COVID-19. Profiling relied on immunoSEQ multiplex PCR, and the TCRdb table lists in-frame clones only, not all of them. Among 120,000 or so clones listed, 80% were seen once. Specimen: peripheral blood. These receptors were collected from a human donor in a cohort sampled during active COVID-19. Each CDR3 is given with its conserved first and last residue. A D gene is named only where the DNA matches it firmly. Size values are once, few and many counts, or a class for expanded clones, and some rows have none.

size	V	J	D	DNA	CDR3
NA	TRBV3-1/TRBV3-2	TRBJ1-2	TRBD1	TGTGCCAGCAGCCCGAGACAGGGGGCGAATGGCTACACCTTC	CASSPRQGANGYTF
NA	TRBV9	TRBJ2-3	NA	TGTGCCAGCAGCCAAGGAGGACCCGCGGGTGGGGATACGCAGTATTTT	CASSQGGPAGGDTQYF
NA	TRBV7-3	TRBJ2-3	NA	TGTGCCAGCAGCTTAGTGGGGAGCAGCGCAGATACGCAGTATTTT	CASSLVGSSADTQYF
NA	TRBV29-1	TRBJ2-5	TRBD1	TGCAGCGTTGAGGGGGACAGGGGTAAAGAGACCCAGTACTTC	CSVEGDRGKETQYF
once	TRBV5-8	TRBJ1-5	NA	TGTGCCAGCAGCCCCAGGACGCGGGGAAAAGGTCAGCCCCAGCATTTT	CASSPRTRGKGQPQHF
few	TRBV5-1	TRBJ2-1	NA	TGCGCCAGCAGCCCGGTAGCGGTAGAGGGTGAGCAGTTCTTC	CASSPVAVEGEQFF
NA	TRBV28	TRBJ2-7	NA	TGTGCCAGCGGTTCCCTCCCCTACGAGCAGTACTTC	CASGSLPYEQYF
NA	TRBV7-6	TRBJ1-2	TRBD1	TGTGCCAGCAGCTTAGTACCGGACAGGGAATATGGCTACACCTTC	CASSLVPDREYGYTF
NA	TRBV30	TRBJ1-6	TRBD1	TGTGCCTGGAGTGTGGACAGGGACTCACCCCTCCACTTT	CAWSVDRDSPLHF
NA	TRBV7-2	TRBJ2-7	TRBD2	TGTGCCAGCAGCTTAGGGACTAGCGGGAGCCGCGAGCAGTACTTC	CASSLGTSGSREQYF
NA	TRBV10-3	TRBJ1-4	TRBD1	TGTGCCATCAGTGATCCTCAGAAGGGGGCTTTTTTT	CAISDPQKGAFF
NA	TRBV5-1	TRBJ1-4	NA	TGCGCCAGCAGCTTGGGTTATTTAAATAATGAAAAACTGTTTTTT	CASSLGYLNNEKLFF
NA	TRBV4-2	TRBJ2-3	TRBD2	TGTGCCAGCAGCCCGACCTACAGGACTAGCGGGAGGACAGATACGCAGTATTTT	CASSPTYRTSGRTDTQYF
NA	TRBV10-3	TRBJ2-7	TRBD1	TGTGCCATCAGTGAGCGCCCCGACAGGGGGAAGTACTTC	CAISERPDRGKYF
once	TRBV3-1/TRBV3-2	TRBJ1-5	NA	TGTGCCAGCAGCCAAGATAACAGGGCACAGCCCCAGCATTTT	CASSQDNRAQPQHF
NA	TRBV28	TRBJ2-5	TRBD2	TGTGCCAGCAGCCTGGCTCCTAGCGGGAGAGAGACCCAGTACTTC	CASSLAPSGRETQYF
NA	TRBV7-9	TRBJ2-5	TRBD2	TGTGCCAGCAGCCCTGATAGGGGCGCGGGAGGTGAGACCCAGTACTTC	CASSPDRGAGGETQYF
NA	TRBV30	TRBJ1-2	NA	TGTGCCTGGAGCACAGGGAGAGGTAACTATGGCTACACCTTC	CAWSTGRGNYGYTF
NA	TRBV10-3	TRBJ2-1	TRBD2	TGTGCCATCAGTGAGCCTAGCGGGAGGGCCGGCAATGAGCAGTTCTTC	CAISEPSGRAGNEQFF
NA	TRBV11-3	TRBJ2-1	TRBD2	TGTGCCAGCAGCACCCGACTAGCGGGAGGGATCAATGAGCAGTTCTTC	CASSTRLAGGINEQFF
once	TRBV5-5	TRBJ2-7	TRBD2	TGTGCCAGCAGCCGGACTAGCGAAAACTACGAGCAGTACTTC	CASSRTSENYEQYF
NA	TRBV19	TRBJ1-4	TRBD1	TGTGCCAGTAGAAACCGGGACAGCCCTAATGAAAAACTGTTTTTT	CASRNRDSPNEKLFF
NA	TRBV4-1	TRBJ2-5	TRBD1	TGCGCCAGCAGCCAACCAGGGGGGACCCAGTACTTC	CASSQPGGTQYF
NA	TRBV5-1	TRBJ2-7	NA	TGCGCCAGCAGCTTGGACAGGGCCCTCCGGGGCGAGCAGTACTTC	CASSLDRALRGEQYF
NA	TRBV5-6	TRBJ1-2	NA	TGTGCCAGCACTTATGTGCCTGGTGCAGGAAACTATGGCTACACCTTC	CASTYVPGAGNYGYTF
NA	TRBV19	TRBJ1-6	NA	TGTGCCAGTAATTCGGACAGCTTCTATAATTCACCCCTCCACTTT	CASNSDSFYNSPLHF
once	TRBV10-3	TRBJ1-4	TRBD1	TGTGCCATCAGTGAGTCCAGGGGGCCGGATGAAAAACTGTTTTTT	CAISESRGPDEKLFF
NA	TRBV27	TRBJ1-4	TRBD1	TGTGCCAGCAGCCGGACAGGGACTAATGAAAAACTGTTTTTT	CASSRTGTNEKLFF
NA	TRBV6-4	TRBJ2-6	TRBD1	TGTGCCAGCAGTGCCGGGACAGGGGGCATGTCTGGGGCCAACGTCCTGACTTTC	CASSAGTGGMSGANVLTF
once	TRBV25-1	TRBJ2-1	TRBD1	TGTGCCAGCAGCCCGGACAGGGGGCGGAATGAGCAGTTCTTC	CASSPDRGRNEQFF
NA	TRBV15	TRBJ2-7	NA	TGTGCCACCAGCAGAGATGGGGGGAAAACCTACGAGCAGTACTTC	CATSRDGGKTYEQYF
few	TRBV5-5	TRBJ1-5	NA	TGTGCCAGCAGCCCCGGGACAAGATATAGCAATCAGCCCCAGCATTTT	CASSPGTRYSNQPQHF
NA	TRBV28	TRBJ2-2	NA	TGTGCCAGCAGTTTGGTGCCAATACTTTCGACCGGGGAGCTGTTTTTT	CASSLVPILSTGELFF
NA	TRBV15	TRBJ2-2	NA	TGTGCCACCAGCAGAGCCGCCTTGGCCACCGGGGAGCTGTTTTTT	CATSRAALATGELFF
NA	TRBV4-1	TRBJ2-3	TRBD2	TGCGCCAGCAGCCAAGGACGCGGGGGGACCGGGACAGATACGCAGTATTTT	CASSQGRGGTGTDTQYF